The table lists the clone carrying this TCR beta chain with a few counts. As yet, its antigen is unknown. Per the germline V gene, CDR1 is SGHTA and CDR2 is FQGNSA. The CDR3 loop spans 14 amino acids. The trim removed 8 bases at V and 3 bases at J, leaving 5 bases unmatched. The sample belongs to a study of OX40 agonist ivuxolimab in advanced cancers. Whole-study context: Dosing consisted of intravenous ivuxolimab at 0.01 to 10 mg/kg every 2 weeks. Study findings and constraints: The CD4+ and CD8+ T cells in the blood had expanded clonally by week 6 at 0.1 to 3.0 mg/kg.

Using immunoSEQ multiplex PCR, the repertoire was profiled, and TCRdb retains in-frame clones only, with some absent. The sample has over 25,000 clones, more than 70% seen once. Material: CD4+ or CD8+ T cells sorted from blood, obtained in a trial of the OX40 agonist ivuxolimab. The sequence came from an adult with an advanced solid tumor such as melanoma, head and neck, liver or kidney cancer. The rearrangement links TRBV7-2 to TRBJ2-7; TRBD2 aligns across 12 bases. CDR3 residues: CASGTSGGFYEQYF. DNA for the CDR3: TGTGCCAGCGGTACTAGCGGGGGGTTCTACGAGCAGTACTTC.